The rows below give T cell receptor beta chains drawn from one sample of a study of blood T cell repertoires in COVID-19. Clones were sequenced by immunoSEQ multiplex PCR, and TCRdb holds only the in-frame ones, with some missing. Of 150,000 or so clones detected, 92% appear once; the ten largest clones hold more than 4.5%. The source material was peripheral blood. The receptor source for this set is a young man with COVID-19, enrolled during active disease. CDR3s include the opening cysteine and the closing phenylalanine or tryptophan. Each record gives: J gene, clone size, D gene, V gene, CDR3 protein, CDR3 DNA. The D gene is left open where the match is weak. Not all rows give a size; the values are once, few, many and, for expanded clones, a class.

J: TRBJ1-2; size: -; D: -; V: TRBV2; CDR3: CASSEKAQGPPGYTF; DNA: TGTGCCAGCAGTGAAAAGGCGCAGGGGCCTCCGGGCTACACCTTC
J: TRBJ2-7; size: -; D: -; V: TRBV5-4; CDR3: CASSLGQGHYEQYF; DNA: TGTGCCAGCAGCTTGGGGCAGGGGCACTACGAGCAGTACTTC
J: TRBJ1-3; size: -; D: TRBD1; V: TRBV4-2; CDR3: CASSQSLGGTGTNTIYF; DNA: TGTGCCAGCAGCCAGTCCCTCGGTGGGACAGGGACGAACACCATATATTTT
J: TRBJ2-2; size: -; D: TRBD1; V: TRBV4-3; CDR3: CASSRLQGGPGELFF; DNA: TGCGCCAGCAGCCGGTTACAGGGGGGTCCCGGGGAGCTGTTTTTT
J: TRBJ2-1; size: -; D: TRBD1; V: TRBV5-1; CDR3: CASSPWTGVGNEQFF; DNA: TGCGCCAGCAGCCCCTGGACAGGGGTCGGGAATGAGCAGTTCTTC
J: TRBJ2-1; size: -; D: TRBD2; V: TRBV7-8; CDR3: CASSLAETGGPYEQFF; DNA: TGTGCCAGCAGCTTAGCGGAAACGGGGGGGCCATATGAGCAGTTCTTC
J: TRBJ1-1; size: -; D: -; V: TRBV28; CDR3: CASSLPTTANTEAFF; DNA: TGTGCCAGCAGTCTTCCGACGACAGCGAACACTGAAGCTTTCTTT
J: TRBJ2-1; size: -; D: -; V: TRBV12-5; CDR3: CASGLVLGREIYNEQFF; DNA: TGTGCTAGTGGTTTGGTACTGGGACGGGAGATATACAATGAGCAGTTCTTC
J: TRBJ2-1; size: -; D: -; V: TRBV19; CDR3: CASNRAGYNEQFF; DNA: TGTGCCAGTAATAGAGCGGGTTACAATGAGCAGTTCTTC
J: TRBJ1-1; size: -; D: -; V: TRBV5-1; CDR3: CASSWGGLNTEAFF; DNA: TGCGCCAGCAGCTGGGGGGGATTGAACACTGAAGCTTTCTTT
J: TRBJ1-2; size: -; D: -; V: TRBV7-2; CDR3: CASSLGGGEYGGYTF; DNA: TGTGCCAGCAGCTTGGGAGGGGGAGAGTATGGCGGCTACACCTTC
J: TRBJ1-2; size: -; D: -; V: TRBV28; CDR3: CASSLRQEAPYGYTF; DNA: TGTGCCAGCAGTTTACGGCAGGAGGCACCCTATGGCTACACCTTC
J: TRBJ2-1; size: -; D: TRBD1; V: TRBV7-2; CDR3: CASSLGTGDYNEQFF; DNA: TGTGCCAGCAGCTTGGGGACAGGGGACTACAATGAGCAGTTCTTC
J: TRBJ1-2; size: -; D: TRBD1; V: TRBV5-5; CDR3: CASSTGQTTFYGYTF; DNA: TGTGCCAGCAGTACGGGACAGACTACCTTCTATGGCTACACCTTC
J: TRBJ1-2; size: -; D: -; V: TRBV30; CDR3: CAWSVGQGLGYTF; DNA: TGTGCCTGGAGTGTAGGGCAGGGACTTGGCTACACCTTC
J: TRBJ1-2; size: -; D: TRBD1; V: TRBV5-1; CDR3: CASSLQGANTANYGYTF; DNA: TGCGCCAGCAGCTTACAGGGGGCAAACACCGCTAACTATGGCTACACCTTC
J: TRBJ1-4; size: -; D: TRBD1; V: TRBV5-1; CDR3: CASSWNTGGASEKLFF; DNA: TGCGCCAGCAGCTGGAACACAGGGGGCGCGAGTGAAAAACTGTTTTTT
J: TRBJ2-7; size: -; D: -; V: TRBV4-3; CDR3: CASSQDRGFTSYEQYF; DNA: TGCGCCAGCAGCCAAGATCGAGGTTTTACCTCCTACGAGCAGTACTTC
J: TRBJ1-5; size: -; D: TRBD1; V: TRBV12-3/TRBV12-4; CDR3: CASSNRGGQPQHF; DNA: TGTGCCAGCAGCAACAGGGGCGGGCAGCCCCAGCATTTT
J: TRBJ2-3; size: -; D: TRBD2; V: TRBV27; CDR3: CASSPGLARTDTQYF; DNA: TGTGCCAGCAGTCCAGGACTAGCCCGCACAGATACGCAGTATTTT
J: TRBJ1-2; size: -; D: -; V: TRBV30; CDR3: CAWSRGGANYGYTF; DNA: TGTGCCTGGAGTCGGGGAGGGGCTAACTATGGCTACACCTTC
J: TRBJ2-3; size: once; D: -; V: TRBV4-1; CDR3: CASGGRGSSDTQYF; DNA: TGCGCCAGCGGAGGGAGAGGGTCGTCCGATACGCAGTATTTT
J: TRBJ1-2; size: -; D: TRBD1; V: TRBV29-1; CDR3: CSVATGGVRYGYTF; DNA: TGCAGCGTTGCGACAGGGGGCGTGAGATATGGCTACACCTTC
J: TRBJ1-1; size: -; D: -; V: TRBV3-1/TRBV3-2; CDR3: CASSQGGSGRMNTEAFF; DNA: TGTGCCAGCAGCCAAGGGGGTTCCGGGAGGATGAACACTGAAGCTTTCTTT
J: TRBJ1-5; size: -; D: TRBD1; V: TRBV2; CDR3: CASRPGQGAGQPQHF; DNA: TGTGCCAGCAGACCCGGACAGGGGGCAGGTCAGCCCCAGCATTTT
J: TRBJ2-7; size: -; D: -; V: TRBV5-1; CDR3: CASSGSFYEQYF; DNA: TGCGCCAGCAGCGGTAGCTTCTACGAGCAGTACTTC
J: TRBJ2-7; size: -; D: TRBD1; V: TRBV30; CDR3: CAWSDDRGGLYEQYF; DNA: TGTGCCTGGAGTGATGACAGGGGGGGACTTTACGAGCAGTACTTC
J: TRBJ2-1; size: -; D: TRBD1; V: TRBV29-1; CDR3: CSLGGTFFDEQFF; DNA: TGCAGCCTAGGGGGCACCTTTTTCGATGAGCAGTTCTTC
J: TRBJ1-5; size: -; D: -; V: TRBV5-1; CDR3: CASSWGEGDQPQHF; DNA: TGCGCCAGCAGCTGGGGGGAGGGTGATCAGCCCCAGCATTTT
J: TRBJ2-3; size: -; D: -; V: TRBV5-1; CDR3: CASSLAISVGSFTDTQYF; DNA: TGCGCCAGCAGCTTGGCCATCTCGGTCGGTTCTTTCACAGATACGCAGTATTTT
J: TRBJ1-1; size: -; D: TRBD1; V: TRBV2; CDR3: CASRRQGGNTEAFF; DNA: TGTGCCAGCAGGAGGCAGGGGGGAAACACTGAAGCTTTCTTT
J: TRBJ2-3; size: -; D: TRBD2; V: TRBV9; CDR3: CASSDRGSGGTDTQYF; DNA: TGTGCCAGCAGTGACCGTGGGAGCGGGGGCACAGATACGCAGTATTTT
J: TRBJ2-1; size: -; D: TRBD1; V: TRBV5-1; CDR3: CASSFGRGTGESNEQFF; DNA: TGCGCCAGCAGCTTCGGCCGAGGGACAGGGGAGTCGAATGAGCAGTTCTTC